This TCR beta chain emerged from a study of shared clonotypes between healthy human individuals. Study as a whole: With ages of 18 to 49, the donors were a couple of women and three men. Each donor's CD4 naive and CD4 memory cells filled three plates apiece, CD8 naive two, and CD8 memory one.

Several immunoSEQ plates held equal portions of the genomic DNA taken from each subset. Profiled with immunoSEQ multiplex PCR; TCRdb holds only in-frame clones, not every one. In the table there are some 2 million clones, less than 95% of which are singletons. Worth noting for this clone: Its antigen is not identified.

V was cut by 3 bases and J by 6 bases, with 15 bases left in between. CDR3 length: 14 residues. Germline-derived CDR1 and CDR2 are LNHDA and SQIVND (reference sequence). Naive CD8 cells lacked CD45RO, underwent positive selection for CCR7 and left out terminally differentiated effector memory CD45RA+ cells. Study outcomes and limitations: Approximately 5.1% was the fraction of naive CD4 clonotypes found shared across four donors.

Sequencing input: naive CD8+ T cells sorted from blood. V usage is TRBV19 and J usage is TRBJ2-7; no clear D gene. This receptor was taken from a man aged 18 to 30 in good health. This CDR3 reads CASSIAPGNPEQYF. The CDR3 DNA reads TGTGCCAGTAGTATCGCACCTGGGAACCCCGAGCAGTACTTC. The full variable domain, completed using reference TRBV19 and TRBJ2-7, is DGGITQSPKYLFRKEGQNVTLSCEQNLNHDAMYWYRQDPGQGLRLIYYSQIVNDFQKGDIAEGYSVSREKKESFPLTVTSAQKNPTAFYLCASSIAPGNPEQYFGPGTRLTVT.